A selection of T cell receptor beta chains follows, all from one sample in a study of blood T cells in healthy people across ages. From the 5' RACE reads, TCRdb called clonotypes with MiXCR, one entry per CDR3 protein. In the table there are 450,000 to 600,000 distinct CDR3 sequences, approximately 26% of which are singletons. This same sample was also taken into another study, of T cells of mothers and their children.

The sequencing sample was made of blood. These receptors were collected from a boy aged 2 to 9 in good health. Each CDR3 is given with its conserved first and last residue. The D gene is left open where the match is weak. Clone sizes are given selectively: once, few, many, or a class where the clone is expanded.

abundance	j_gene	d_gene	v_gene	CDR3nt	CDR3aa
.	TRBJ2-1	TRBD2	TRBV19	TGTGCCAGTAGTATAGTTCCCCCACTAGCGGGGGCCTACAATGAGCAGTTCTTC	CASSIVPPLAGAYNEQFF
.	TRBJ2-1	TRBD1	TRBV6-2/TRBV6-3	TGTGCCAGCGTCGCGGACAGGGGACCCTACAATGAGCAGTTCTTC	CASVADRGPYNEQFF
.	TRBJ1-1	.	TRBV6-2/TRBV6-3	TGTGCCAGCAGTTTACGGACACCTTCCTCCAGCAACACTGAAGCTTTCTTT	CASSLRTPSSSNTEAFF
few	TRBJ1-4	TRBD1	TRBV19	TGTGCCAGTACCAGGGACAGGGGGGAAAAACTGTTTTTT	CASTRDRGEKLFF
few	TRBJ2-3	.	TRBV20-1	TGCAGTGCCTCAGGGGGGGCTAAGTCAACGCAGTATTTT	CSASGGAKSTQYF
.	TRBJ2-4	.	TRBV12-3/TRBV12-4	TGTGCCAGCAGTACAAGGGCCTCAGGTTTAGCCAAAAACATTCAGTACTTC	CASSTRASGLAKNIQYF
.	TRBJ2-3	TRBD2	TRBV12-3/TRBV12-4	TGTGCCAGCAGTTTAGCGACCGGGACTAGAACAGATACGCAGTATTTT	CASSLATGTRTDTQYF
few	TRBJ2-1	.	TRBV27	TGTGCCAGCAGTCCCCCACGTTCATACAATGAGCAGTTCTTC	CASSPPRSYNEQFF
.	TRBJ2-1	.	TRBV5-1	TGCGCCAGCAGCCTTCAGGGAGGTAGCGGCCCTATAAGATTATACAATGAGCAGTTCTTC	CASSLQGGSGPIRLYNEQFF
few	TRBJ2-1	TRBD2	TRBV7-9	TGTGCCAGCAGCTTTAATTTAGTGCGGGGGGGTAACAATGAGCAGTTCTTC	CASSFNLVRGGNNEQFF
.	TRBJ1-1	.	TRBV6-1	TGTGCCAGCAGTGAAGGGGACGAAGCTTTCTTT	CASSEGDEAFF
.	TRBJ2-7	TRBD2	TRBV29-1	TGCAGCGTTGATACTAGCGGGAGCTACGAGCAGTACTTC	CSVDTSGSYEQYF
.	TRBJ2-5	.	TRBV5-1	TGCGCCAGCAGCGGACAGACAGGTCACGAAGAGACCCAGTACTTC	CASSGQTGHEETQYF
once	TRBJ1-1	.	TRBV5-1	TGCGCCAGCAGCTTTAAAGACGGAAGAGCCACTGAAGCTTTCTTT	CASSFKDGRATEAFF
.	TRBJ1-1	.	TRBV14	TGTGCCAGCAGCCGATCATTGAACACTGAAGCTTTCTTT	CASSRSLNTEAFF
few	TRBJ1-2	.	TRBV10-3	TGTGCCATCAACCCAGCAGGGCTTCTGAACTATGGCTACACCTTC	CAINPAGLLNYGYTF
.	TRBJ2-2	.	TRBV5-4	TGTGCCAGCAGCTTGGGGGTGTATGACACCGGGGAGCTGTTTTTT	CASSLGVYDTGELFF
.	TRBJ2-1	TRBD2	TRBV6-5	TGTGCCAGCAGTTACCCGGGACTAGCGGGAGGACAGGAGCAGTTCTTC	CASSYPGLAGGQEQFF
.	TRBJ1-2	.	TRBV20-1	TGCAGTGCTAGAGATGACAGATCCTATGGCTACACCTTC	CSARDDRSYGYTF
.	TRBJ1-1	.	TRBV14	TGTGCCAGCAGCCAACCCTGGGGGAACACTGAAGCTTTCTTT	CASSQPWGNTEAFF